This entry concerns a single T cell receptor beta chain. MiXCR was run by TCRdb on the RT-PCR reads, yielding one entry per CDR3 protein. The data hold about 680,000 distinct CDR3 sequences, with approximately 15% observed a single time. The source of this sequence is a female donor in good health, serving as a healthy control. Source material: memory CD4+ T cells from blood.

This CDR3 is CASSFGAQGNNAAFF. CDR3 sequence (DNA): TGTGCCAGCAGTTTTGGGGCGCAGGGAAACAATGCGGCTTTCTTT. This rearrangement joins TRBV27 to TRBJ1-1; TRBD1 might be the D (5 bases). Germline values: CDR1 MNHEY, CDR2 SMNVEV (reference sequence). V lost 3 bases, J lost 11 bases, and 22 bases lay in between. The CDR3 is made up of 15 amino acids.